The present T cell receptor beta chain was sequenced within a study of vaccination effects on CD4 cells after COVID-19. An approximately nine-day culture period preceded the isolation of CD4+ T cells. The CDR3 runs 14 residues. V lost 6 bases to trimming and J lost 7 bases; unmatched junction nucleotides: 8. Germline V gene lookup returns CDR1 MNHNY and CDR2 SVGAGI (reference sequence). Measured with immunoSEQ multiplex PCR; TCRdb has only the in-frame clones, and not every one. The repertoire holds 37,000 or so clones, with about 70% as singletons. A word on this clone: Its antigen remains unidentified.

V usage is TRBV6-6 and J usage is TRBJ2-1, with TRBD2 matching over 8 bases. The sample in question was CD4+ T cells from PBMCs cultured without peptide, obtained before COVID-19 vaccination. The source is a human donor who received a COVID-19 vaccine. The CDR3 loop is CASRLAGGGNEQFF. CDR3 nucleotides: TGTGCCAGCAGGCTAGCGGGTGGTGGGAATGAGCAGTTCTTC.